The T cell receptor beta chain under discussion was sequenced for a study of beta chain features in type 1 diabetes. Regarding this clone: The antigen remains unidentified.

V shed 6 bases, J shed 4 bases, and the junction held 8 bases outside the gene matches. CDR3 length: 15 amino acids. CDR1 and CDR2 from the germline V gene are SGHTA and FQGNSA. Every bit of the isolated RNA underwent reverse transcription, so sequencing read expressed TCRB transcripts. Profiled with immunoSEQ multiplex PCR; TCRdb holds only in-frame clones, not every one. The sample holds around 350,000 clones, roughly 13% seen once. Whole-study findings and limits: Diminished insertions and augmented deletions at VDJ junctions characterized type 1 diabetes patients. The naive, central memory and Treg TCRB repertoires of patients appeared to be more similar to one another than those of healthy donors.

Sequenced: naive CD4+ T cells from blood. The receptor's source is a man aged 18-30 years in good health. This chain uses TRBV7-2 with TRBJ2-7, with TRBD2 matching 11 bases. CDR3 coding DNA: TGTGCCAGCAGTTCCACTAGCGGGAGCGGATACGAGCAGTACTTC. Translating it yields CASSSTSGSGYEQYF.